This T cell receptor beta chain stems from a study of blood T cell repertoires in COVID-19. Study information: T cells, B-cell-depleted T cells, or PBMCs supplied cDNA or gDNA.

Per the original methods: Estimation of nucleated cell counts relied on the amplification of reference gene primers. Assay used: immunoSEQ multiplex PCR; TCRdb lists only in-frame clones, some missing. V and J calls and clone size come straight from that table; D and trimming were deduced from the DNA. Of a few hundred thousand clones in the sample, 83% were seen once. The ends were cut back, 3 bases at V and 0 bases at J, with 5 bases in the middle. From germline, CDR1 is SGHTA and CDR2 FQGTGA. This CDR3 spans 13 amino acids. The sample taken for sequencing was PBMCs or T cells enriched from blood (not recorded which). The chain has TRBV7-3 and TRBJ2-5; D might be TRBD1 (5 bases). This TCR derives from a woman in her forties or fifties who had recovered from COVID-19. CDR3 coding DNA: TGTGCCAGCAGCTTGGACAACCAAGAGACCCAGTACTTC. Protein sequence: CASSLDNQETQYF.